This T cell receptor (beta chain) appears in the sequencing data of a study of metastatic and nonmetastatic thyroid tumors. The CDR3 is 12 residues long. Germline V gives CDR1 MNHEY, CDR2 SVGAGI. V was cut by 5 bases and J by 10 bases, with 13 bases left in between. As processed by the authors: Built for papillary thyroid cancer, a distant-metastasis classifier drew on CDR3 differences across clinicopathological groups. TCRdb used MiXCR to call clones anew from the PCR reads. For this entry, the V and J calls and clone size follow TCRdb and not the study's own pipeline. Of over 45,000 clones listed, about 22% are singletons. Thyroid surgery had not been preceded by any treatment in any patient.

Source material: blood. This clonotype originated in a male donor with papillary thyroid cancer or a benign thyroid nodule (not recorded which). Some clones in this sample may be carry-over from other donors' samples. V is TRBV6-5 and J is TRBJ2-3; tentatively, D is TRBD2 (6 bases). The CDR3 sequence: CASSNRRDAQYF. The DNA of the CDR3 is TGTGCCAGCAGTAACCGGAGGGATGCGCAGTATTTT.